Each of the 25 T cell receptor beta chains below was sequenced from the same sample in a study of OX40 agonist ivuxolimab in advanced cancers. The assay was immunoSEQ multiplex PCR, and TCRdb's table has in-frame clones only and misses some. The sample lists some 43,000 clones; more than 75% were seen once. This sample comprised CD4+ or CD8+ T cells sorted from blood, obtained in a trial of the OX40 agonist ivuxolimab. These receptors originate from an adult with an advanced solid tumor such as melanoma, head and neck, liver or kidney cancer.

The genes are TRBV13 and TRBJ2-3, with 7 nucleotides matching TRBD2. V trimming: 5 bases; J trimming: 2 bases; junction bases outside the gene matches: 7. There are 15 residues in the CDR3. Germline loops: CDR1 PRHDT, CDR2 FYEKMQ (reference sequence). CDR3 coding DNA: TGTGCCAGCAGCGGCCAGCGGGGCTTCACAGATACGCAGTATTTT. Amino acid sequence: CASSGQRGFTDTQYF.

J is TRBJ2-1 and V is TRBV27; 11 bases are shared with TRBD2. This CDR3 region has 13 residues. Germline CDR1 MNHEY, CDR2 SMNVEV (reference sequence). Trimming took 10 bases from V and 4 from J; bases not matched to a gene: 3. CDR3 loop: CATTSGVYNEQFF. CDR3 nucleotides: TGTGCCACGACTAGCGGGGTTTACAATGAGCAGTTCTTC.

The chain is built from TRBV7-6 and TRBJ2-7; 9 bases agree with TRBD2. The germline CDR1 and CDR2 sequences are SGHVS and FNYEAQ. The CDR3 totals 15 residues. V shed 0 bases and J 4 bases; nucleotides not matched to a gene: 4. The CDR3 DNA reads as TGTGCCAGCAGCTTAGCTAGCGGGGGTCCTTACGAGCAGTACGTC. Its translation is CASSLASGGPYEQYV.

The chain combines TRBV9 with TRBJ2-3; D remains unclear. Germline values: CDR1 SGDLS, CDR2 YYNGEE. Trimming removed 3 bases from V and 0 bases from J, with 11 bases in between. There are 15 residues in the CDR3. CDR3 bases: TGTGCCAGCAGCGATCCGACAACTAGCACAGATACGCAGTATTTT. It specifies CASSDPTTSTDTQYF.

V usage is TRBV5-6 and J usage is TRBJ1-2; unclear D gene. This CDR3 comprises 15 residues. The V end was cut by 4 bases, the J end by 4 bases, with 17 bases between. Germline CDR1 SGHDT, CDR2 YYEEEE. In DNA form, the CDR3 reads TGTGCCAGCAGCCGCGAGGCGTTTGGGGTCTATGGCTACACCTTC. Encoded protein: CASSREAFGVYGYTF.

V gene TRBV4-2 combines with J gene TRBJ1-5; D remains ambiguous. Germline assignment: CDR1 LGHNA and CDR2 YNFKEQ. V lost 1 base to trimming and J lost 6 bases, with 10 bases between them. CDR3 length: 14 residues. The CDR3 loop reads CASSQGQVAQPQHF. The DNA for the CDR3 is TGTGCCAGCAGCCAAGGTCAGGTCGCTCAGCCCCAGCATTTT.

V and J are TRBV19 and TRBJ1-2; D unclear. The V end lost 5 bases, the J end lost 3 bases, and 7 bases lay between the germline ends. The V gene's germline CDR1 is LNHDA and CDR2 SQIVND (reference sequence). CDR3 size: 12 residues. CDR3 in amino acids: CASSLADYGYTF. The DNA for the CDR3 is TGTGCCAGTAGTTTGGCGGACTATGGCTACACCTTC.

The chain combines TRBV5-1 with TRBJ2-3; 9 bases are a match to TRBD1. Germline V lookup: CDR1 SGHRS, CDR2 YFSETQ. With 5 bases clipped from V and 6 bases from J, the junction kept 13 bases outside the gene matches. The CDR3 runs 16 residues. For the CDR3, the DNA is TGCGCCAGCAGTCACCAGTCGACAGGGGGTAAGGATACGCAGTATTTT. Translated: CASSHQSTGGKDTQYF.

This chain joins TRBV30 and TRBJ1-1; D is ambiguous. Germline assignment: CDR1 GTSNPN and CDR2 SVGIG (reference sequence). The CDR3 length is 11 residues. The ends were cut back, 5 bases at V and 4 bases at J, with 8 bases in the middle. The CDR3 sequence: CAWGRGTEAFF. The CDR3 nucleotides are TGTGCCTGGGGTCGGGGCACTGAAGCTTTCTTT. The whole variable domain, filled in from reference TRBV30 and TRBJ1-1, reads SQTIHQWPATLVQPVGSPLSLECTVEGTSNPNLYWYRQAAGRGLQLLFYSVGIGQISSEVPQNLSASRPQDRQFILSSKKLLLSDSGFYLCAWGRGTEAFFGQGTRLTVV.

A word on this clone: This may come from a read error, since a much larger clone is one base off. CDR3 in DNA: TGTGCCAGTAGTGACACGGTATTACAGATGTACCAAGAGACCCAGTACTTC. This gives the protein CASSDTVLQMYQETQYF. The V gene is TRBV19, the J gene TRBJ2-5; D uncertain. The CDR3 contains 17 residues. Per the germline V gene, CDR1 is LNHDA and CDR2 is SQIVND (reference sequence). V was shortened by 5 bases and J by 0 bases, with 19 bases between the two germline ends.

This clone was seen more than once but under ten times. The DNA of the CDR3 is TGTGCCAGCAGTCCAGGGACAGGGGCGAACACTGAAGCTTTCTTT. It encodes CASSPGTGANTEAFF. The V and J genes are TRBV28 and TRBJ1-1; 10 positions match TRBD1. Germline CDR1 MDHEN, CDR2 SYDVKM. The J segment lost 1 base and the V segment lost 5 bases, leaving 4 bases of the junction unmatched. The CDR3 is 15 amino acids.

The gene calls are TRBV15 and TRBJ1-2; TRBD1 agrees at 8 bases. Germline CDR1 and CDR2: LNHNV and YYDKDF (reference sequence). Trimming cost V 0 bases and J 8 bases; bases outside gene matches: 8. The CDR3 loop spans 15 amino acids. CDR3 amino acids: CATSRDLQGANGYTF. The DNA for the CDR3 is TGTGCCACCAGCAGAGATCTTCAGGGGGCAAACGGCTACACCTTC.

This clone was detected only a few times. The CDR3 DNA follows: TGTGCCAGCAGCTTACGCGGGGCCCTCTACGAGCAGTACTTC. Amino acids: CASSLRGALYEQYF. This chain joins TRBV11-1 and TRBJ2-7; D is perhaps TRBD2 (6 bases). The CDR3 spans 14 residues. V lost 2 bases and J 3 bases, leaving 11 bases between the germline ends. CDR1 SGHAT and CDR2 FQDESV come from the germline V gene (reference sequence).

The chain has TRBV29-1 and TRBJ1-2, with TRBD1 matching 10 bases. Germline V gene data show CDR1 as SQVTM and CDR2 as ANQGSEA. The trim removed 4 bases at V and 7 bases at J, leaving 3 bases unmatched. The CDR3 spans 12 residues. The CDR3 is CSVGGTGAGYTF. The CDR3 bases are TGCAGCGTTGGAGGGACAGGGGCTGGCTACACCTTC. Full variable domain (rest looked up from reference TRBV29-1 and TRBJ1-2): SAVISQKPSRDICQRGTSLTIQCQVDSQVTMMFWYRQQPGQSLTLIATANQGSEATYESGFVIDKFPISRPNLTFSTLTVSNMSPEDSSIYLCSVGGTGAGYTFGSGTRLTVV.

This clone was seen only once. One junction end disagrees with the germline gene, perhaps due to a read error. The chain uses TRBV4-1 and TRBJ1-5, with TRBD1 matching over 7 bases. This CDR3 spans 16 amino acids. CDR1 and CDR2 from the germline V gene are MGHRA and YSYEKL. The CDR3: CASSQENRGGNQPQHF. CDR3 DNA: TGCGCCAGCAGCCAAGAAAACAGGGGAGGCAACCAGCCCCAGCATTTT.

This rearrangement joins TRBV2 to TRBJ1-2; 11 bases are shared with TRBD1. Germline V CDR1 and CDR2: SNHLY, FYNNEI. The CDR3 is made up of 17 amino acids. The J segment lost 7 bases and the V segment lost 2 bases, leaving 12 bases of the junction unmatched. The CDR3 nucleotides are TGTGCCAGCAGTGAACAGGGACAGGGGGGATTTCTTTCTGGCTACACCTTC. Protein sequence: CASSEQGQGGFLSGYTF.

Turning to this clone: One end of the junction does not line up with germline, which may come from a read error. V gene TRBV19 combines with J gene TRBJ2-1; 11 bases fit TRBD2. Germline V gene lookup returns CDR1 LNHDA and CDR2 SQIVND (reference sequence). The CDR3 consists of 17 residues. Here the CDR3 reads CASSGLAGPASDNEQFF. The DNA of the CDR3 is TGTGCCAGTAGTGGACTAGCGGGCCCGGCCTCCGACAATGAGCAGTTCTTC.

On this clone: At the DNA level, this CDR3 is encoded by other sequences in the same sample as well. This CDR3 is CASSIRDTNQPQHF. CDR3 DNA sequence: TGTGCCAGTAGTATACGCGACACCAATCAGCCCCAGCATTTT. The gene calls are TRBV19 and TRBJ1-5, with D hard to call. The CDR3 length is 14 residues. V was cut by 2 bases and J by 3 bases, with 8 bases left in between. In germline, CDR1 is LNHDA, CDR2 SQIVND (reference sequence).

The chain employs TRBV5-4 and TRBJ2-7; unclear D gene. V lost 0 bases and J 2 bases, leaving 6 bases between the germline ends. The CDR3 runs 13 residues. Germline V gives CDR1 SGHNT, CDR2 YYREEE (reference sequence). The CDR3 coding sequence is TGTGCCAGCAGCTTGGATGTGACCTACGAGCAGTACTTC. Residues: CASSLDVTYEQYF.

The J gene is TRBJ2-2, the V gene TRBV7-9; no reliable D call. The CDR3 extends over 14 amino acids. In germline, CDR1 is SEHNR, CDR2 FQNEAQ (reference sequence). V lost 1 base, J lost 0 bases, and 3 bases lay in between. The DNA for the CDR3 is TGTGCCAGCAGCTTAGGCACGAACACCGGGGAGCTGTTTTTT. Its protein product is CASSLGTNTGELFF.

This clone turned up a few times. CDR3 in amino acids: CASSQTSGGVISTDTQYF. For the CDR3, the DNA is TGTGCCAGCAGCCAAACTAGCGGGGGGGTCATCTCCACAGATACGCAGTATTTT. The chain joins TRBV7-6 to TRBJ2-3, with 13 nucleotides matching TRBD2. This CDR3 contains 18 residues. Germline V gene sequence: CDR1 SGHVS, CDR2 FNYEAQ. V shed 5 bases, J shed 2 bases, and the junction held 10 bases outside the gene matches.

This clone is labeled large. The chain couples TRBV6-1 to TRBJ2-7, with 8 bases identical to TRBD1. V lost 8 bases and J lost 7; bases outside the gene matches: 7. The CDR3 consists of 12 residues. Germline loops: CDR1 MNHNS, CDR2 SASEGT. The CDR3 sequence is CASLGGQEEQYV. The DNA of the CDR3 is TGTGCCAGCCTAGGGGGACAGGAGGAGCAGTACGTC.

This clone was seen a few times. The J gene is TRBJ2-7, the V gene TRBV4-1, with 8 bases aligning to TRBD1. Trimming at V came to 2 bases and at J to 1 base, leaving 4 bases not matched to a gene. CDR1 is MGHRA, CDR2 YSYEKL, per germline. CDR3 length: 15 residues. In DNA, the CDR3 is TGCGCCAGCAGCCAATCTGGGACAGGATCCTACGAGCAGTACTTC. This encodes CASSQSGTGSYEQYF.

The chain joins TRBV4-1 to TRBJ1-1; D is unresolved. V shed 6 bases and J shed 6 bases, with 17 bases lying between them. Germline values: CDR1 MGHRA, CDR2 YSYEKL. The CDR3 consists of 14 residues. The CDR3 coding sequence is TGCGCCAGCAGTCACGCGGCAGGACGGGCTGAAGCTTTCTTT. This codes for CASSHAAGRAEAFF.

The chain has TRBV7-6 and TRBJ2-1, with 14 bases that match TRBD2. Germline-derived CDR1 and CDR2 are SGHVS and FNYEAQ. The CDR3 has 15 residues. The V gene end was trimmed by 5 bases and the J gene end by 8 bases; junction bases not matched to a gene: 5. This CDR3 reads CASSIGTSGSYEQFF. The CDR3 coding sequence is TGTGCCAGCAGCATCGGGACTAGCGGGAGTTATGAGCAGTTCTTC.